Below are 9 T cell receptor beta chains sequenced from a single sample in a study of T cell responses to AZD1222 COVID-19 vaccine. Some clones are missing from TCRdb's copy, which holds only in-frame ones; the method was immunoSEQ multiplex PCR. Here the sample spans 140,000 to 150,000 clones, approximately 90% being singletons. The sequencing here drew on peripheral blood, taken on day 0 of AZD1222 vaccination. These receptors were obtained from an adult in good health.

The J gene is TRBJ1-3, the V gene TRBV9; 7 nucleotides agree with TRBD1. Germline CDR1 reads SGDLS; CDR2 reads YYNGEE. V shed 4 bases and J 4 bases; nucleotides not matched to a gene: 8. The CDR3 covers 15 residues. The CDR3 loop is CASSIQTGSGNTIYF. CDR3 nucleotides: TGTGCCAGCAGCATCCAGACAGGGTCAGGAAACACCATATATTTT. Looking up the rest from reference TRBV9 and TRBJ1-3 gives the full variable domain: DSGVTQTPKHLITATGQRVTLRCSPRSGDLSVYWYQQSLDQGLQFLIQYYNGEERAKGNILERFSAQQFPDLHSELNLSSLELGDSALYFCASSIQTGSGNTIYFGEGSWLTVV.

J is TRBJ2-3 and V is TRBV27; the D call may be TRBD1 or TRBD2 (5 bases each). Germline CDR1 is MNHEY and CDR2 is SMNVEV (reference sequence). The CDR3 totals 14 residues. The V and J ends lost 4 bases and 4 bases respectively, with 12 bases between them. The CDR3 sequence is CASSSGGRADTQYF. The CDR3 region has the DNA TGTGCCAGCAGTTCTGGGGGAAGGGCAGATACGCAGTATTTT.

This chain joins TRBV7-2 and TRBJ1-6; D possibly corresponds to TRBD1 (6 bases). Trimming took 0 bases from V and 6 from J, leaving 12 bases between them. CDR1 SGHTA and CDR2 FQGNSA come from the germline V gene. This CDR3 spans 16 amino acids. The chain's CDR3 is CASSLAGGLINSPLHF. The CDR3, as DNA: TGTGCCAGCAGCTTAGCGGGGGGCCTCATTAATTCACCCCTCCACTTT.

V is TRBV3-1 (or the pseudogene TRBV3-2) and J is TRBJ1-2; D is undetermined. CDR1 LGHDT and CDR2 YNNKEL come from the germline V gene (reference sequence). Deletions cut 4 bases from V and 4 bases from J, with 7 bases between. CDR3 length: 12 residues. DNA of the CDR3: TGTGCCAGCAGCCGACTGAGCTATGGCTACACCTTC. Its protein product is CASSRLSYGYTF.

The chain combines TRBV2 with TRBJ1-2, with D perhaps matching TRBD1 (5 bases). The CDR3 consists of 14 residues. CDR1 is SNHLY, CDR2 FYNNEI, per germline. Trimming shortened V by 0 bases and J by 2 bases, and 7 bases separated the two germline ends. The CDR3 coding sequence is TGTGCCAGCAGTGAAGCTTGGGGGAACTATGGCTACACCTTC. Translated: CASSEAWGNYGYTF.

The rearrangement uses TRBV7-2 and TRBJ2-7; D might be TRBD1 (6 bases). Trimming removed 4 bases at V and 3 bases at J, with 10 bases between. CDR3 length equals 13 residues. Germline CDR1 and CDR2: SGHTA and FQGNSA. CDR3 nucleotides: TGTGCCAGCAGCTCCCCGACAGGCTACGAGCAGTACTTC. Its protein product is CASSSPTGYEQYF.

The rearrangement uses TRBV5-5 and TRBJ1-3; D is uncertain. The CDR3 consists of 12 residues. Trimming left V 3 bases short and J 5 bases short, with 6 bases between. Germline-derived CDR1 and CDR2 are SGHKS and YYEKEE (reference sequence). This CDR3 is CASSYSRNTIYF. The CDR3 DNA sequence: TGTGCCAGCAGCTACAGCCGAAACACCATATATTTT.

The CDR3 nucleotides read TGTGCCAGCAGCTTAGGGGCTGTCGGGGGCAGGGCCCGTGAGCAGTTCTTC. It is translated as CASSLGAVGGRAREQFF. V and J are TRBV7-2 and TRBJ2-1, with D possibly called TRBD1 or TRBD2 (6 bases each). Germline V gene sequence: CDR1 SGHTA, CDR2 FQGNSA. Trimming took 1 base from V and 9 from J, leaving 22 bases between them. This CDR3 has 17 residues.

The V and J genes are TRBV9 and TRBJ1-5; TRBD1 aligns across 8 bases. CDR3 length equals 14 residues. The germline gives CDR1 SGDLS, CDR2 YYNGEE. V lost 4 bases and J lost 6; bases outside the gene matches: 6. The CDR3 sequence: CASSYDRGGQPQHF. CDR3 DNA sequence: TGTGCCAGCAGCTACGACAGGGGAGGTCAGCCCCAGCATTTT.